The present T cell receptor (beta chain) was sequenced within a study of T cell changes during pregnancy in multiple sclerosis. The CDR3 runs 15 residues. Germline values: CDR1 LGHNA, CDR2 YSLEER. V was pared by 1 base and J by 4 bases, with 1 base of the junction left unmatched. Clones were sequenced by immunoSEQ multiplex PCR, and TCRdb holds only the in-frame ones, with some missing. The profile covers 75,000 to 100,000 clones, with 80% to 95% appearing a single time and about 2% taken by the ten largest. The clonotype was recovered from a female donor with multiple sclerosis, enrolled in a pregnancy study. The V and J genes are TRBV4-3 and TRBJ2-1; 10 bases map to TRBD2. The sample consisted of peripheral blood, taken after pregnancy. The CDR3 region is CASSQASGGYNEQFF. In nucleotides, the CDR3 is TGCGCCAGCAGCCAAGCTAGCGGGGGATACAATGAGCAGTTCTTC.